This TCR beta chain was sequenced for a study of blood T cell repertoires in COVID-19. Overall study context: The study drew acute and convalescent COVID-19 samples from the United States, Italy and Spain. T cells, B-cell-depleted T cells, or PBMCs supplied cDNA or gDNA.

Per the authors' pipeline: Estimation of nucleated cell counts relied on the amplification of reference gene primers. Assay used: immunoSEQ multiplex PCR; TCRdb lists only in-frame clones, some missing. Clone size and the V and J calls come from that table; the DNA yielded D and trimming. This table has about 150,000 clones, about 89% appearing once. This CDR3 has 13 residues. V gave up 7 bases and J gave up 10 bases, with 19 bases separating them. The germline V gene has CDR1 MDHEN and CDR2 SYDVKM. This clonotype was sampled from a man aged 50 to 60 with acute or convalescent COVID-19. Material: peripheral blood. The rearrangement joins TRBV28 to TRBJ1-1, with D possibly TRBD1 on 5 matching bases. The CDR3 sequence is CASNRLTARRAFF. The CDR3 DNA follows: TGTGCCAGCAATAGATTGACAGCCAGGCGAGCTTTCTTT.